Below, 11 T cell receptor beta chains from the same sample are listed, as sequenced in a study of graft-versus-host responses after intestinal transplantation. Profiling relied on immunoSEQ multiplex PCR, and the TCRdb table lists in-frame clones only, not all of them. The data show about 94,000 clones, 75% to 95% seen once. The antigens of these receptors remain unknown. Here the sequenced sample was unstimulated CD8+ T cells sorted from spleen or lymph node cells, taken before intestinal transplant. The receptor set was obtained from a human donor who received an intestinal transplant.

The V call is TRBV27, the J call TRBJ1-1; no reliable D call. The germline CDR1 and CDR2 sequences are MNHEY and SMNVEV (reference sequence). V lost 5 bases to trimming and J lost 6 bases, with 13 bases between them. The CDR3 totals 13 residues. CDR3 amino acids: CASSPIPVSEAFF. As DNA, the CDR3 is TGTGCCAGCAGTCCCATCCCGGTTTCTGAAGCTTTCTTT.

This chain links TRBV7-9 with TRBJ1-5, with D perhaps matching TRBD1 (5 bases). The ends were cut back, 3 bases at V and 3 bases at J, with 12 bases in the middle. CDR1 and CDR2 from the germline V gene are SEHNR and FQNEAQ (reference sequence). The CDR3 sequence is 15 residues long. CDR3 sequence (DNA): TGTGCCAGCAGCTTGGAAAAAGGGGACAATCAGCCCCAGCATTTT. Translating it yields CASSLEKGDNQPQHF.

The chain uses TRBV19 and TRBJ2-1; possible D gene TRBD2, 5 bases. V lost 5 bases and J 4 bases, leaving 15 bases between the germline ends. Germline V gives CDR1 LNHDA, CDR2 SQIVND (reference sequence). The CDR3 totals 15 residues. In DNA form, the CDR3 reads TGTGCCAGTAGTTTCAACTACGGGGTGTACAATGAGCAGTTCTTC. Protein: CASSFNYGVYNEQFF. The whole variable domain, remainder taken from reference TRBV19 and TRBJ2-1, is DGGITQSPKYLFRKEGQNVTLSCEQNLNHDAMYWYRQDPGQGLRLIYYSQIVNDFQKGDIAEGYSVSREKKESFPLTVTSAQKNPTAFYLCASSFNYGVYNEQFFGPGTRLTVL.

J is TRBJ2-3 and V is TRBV30; D is possibly TRBD2 (6 bases). The length of the CDR3 is 12 residues. CDR1 and CDR2 (germline): GTSNPN, SVGIG (reference sequence). V lost 1 base and J lost 8, with 10 bases in between. CDR3 sequence: CAWSDGGGTQYF. In DNA form, the CDR3 reads TGTGCCTGGAGTGACGGGGGAGGTACGCAGTATTTT.

The chain is built from TRBV5-6 and TRBJ2-5; possibly TRBD1 for D (5 bases). V was clipped by 2 bases and J by 2 bases, with 10 bases between them. CDR1 and CDR2 (germline): SGHDT, YYEEEE. The CDR3 consists of 14 residues. The chain's CDR3 is CASSFSDSQETQYF. For the CDR3, the DNA is TGTGCCAGCAGCTTCTCAGACAGTCAAGAGACCCAGTACTTC.

This clone was recorded a few times. J is TRBJ2-3 and V is TRBV7-8; possible D gene TRBD2, 7 bases. Germline values: CDR1 SGHVS, CDR2 FQNEAQ. Trimming pared 3 bases from V and 4 bases from J, leaving 11 bases between. The CDR3 sequence is 14 residues long. CDR3 coding DNA: TGTGCCAGCAGCTTGGGGGGGGCCCCAGATACGCAGTATTTT. Amino acids: CASSLGGAPDTQYF.

The V and J genes are TRBV6-1 and TRBJ2-1; 11 positions match TRBD1. This CDR3 comprises 17 residues. Unmatched junction bases numbered 5, after V lost 4 bases and J lost 0 bases. Germline V gene sequence: CDR1 MNHNS, CDR2 SASEGT. The CDR3 here is CASSGRTGGLSYNEQFF. In DNA form, the CDR3 reads TGTGCCAGCAGTGGCCGGACAGGGGGCCTCTCCTACAATGAGCAGTTCTTC.

CDR3 residues: CASSAGQGVNTGELFF. DNA of the CDR3: TGTGCCAGCAGCGCGGGACAGGGAGTGAACACCGGGGAGCTGTTTTTT. The chain recombines TRBV9 with TRBJ2-2, with TRBD1 matching over 9 bases. The CDR3 is made up of 16 amino acids. J gave up 1 base and V 3 bases, and 4 bases lay outside the gene matches. Looked up from germline, CDR1 is SGDLS and CDR2 is YYNGEE.

CDR3 in DNA: TGTGCCAGCAGCTTAGGTCAGGGGAACTATGGCTACACCTTC. This codes for CASSLGQGNYGYTF. The V call is TRBV7-8, the J call TRBJ1-2, with D possibly being TRBD1 (6 bases). CDR1 SGHVS and CDR2 FQNEAQ come from the germline V gene. The CDR3 totals 14 residues. V lost 1 base, J lost 2 bases, and 8 bases lay in between.

This chain joins TRBV7-8 and TRBJ2-6, with TRBD1 matching over 9 bases. This CDR3 contains 16 residues. CDR1 SGHVS and CDR2 FQNEAQ come from the germline V gene. V was pared by 5 bases and J by 4 bases, with 6 bases of the junction left unmatched. This CDR3 reads CASSADRGAGANVLTF. Here the CDR3 DNA reads TGTGCCAGCAGCGCGGACAGGGGTGCCGGGGCCAACGTCCTGACTTTC.

The rearrangement links TRBV19 to TRBJ2-1, with 13 positions matching TRBD2. Germline V CDR1 and CDR2: LNHDA, SQIVND (reference sequence). This CDR3 has 16 amino acids. This chain's CDR3 is CATSGGATLGDNEQFF. Written as DNA, the CDR3 is TGTGCAACTAGCGGGGGGGCGACACTCGGTGACAATGAGCAGTTCTTC.